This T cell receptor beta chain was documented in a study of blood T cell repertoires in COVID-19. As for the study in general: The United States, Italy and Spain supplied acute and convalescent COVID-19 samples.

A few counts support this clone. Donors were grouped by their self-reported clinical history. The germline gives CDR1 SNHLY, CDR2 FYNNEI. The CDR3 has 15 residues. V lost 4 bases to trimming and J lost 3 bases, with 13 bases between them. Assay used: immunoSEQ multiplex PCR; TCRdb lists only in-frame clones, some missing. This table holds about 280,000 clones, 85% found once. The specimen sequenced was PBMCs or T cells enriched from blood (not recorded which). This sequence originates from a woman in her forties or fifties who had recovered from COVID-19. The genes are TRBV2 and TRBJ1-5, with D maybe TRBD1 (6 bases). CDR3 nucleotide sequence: TGTGCCAGCAGTGTGGAACAGGGACACAATCAGCCCCAGCATTTT. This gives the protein CASSVEQGHNQPQHF.